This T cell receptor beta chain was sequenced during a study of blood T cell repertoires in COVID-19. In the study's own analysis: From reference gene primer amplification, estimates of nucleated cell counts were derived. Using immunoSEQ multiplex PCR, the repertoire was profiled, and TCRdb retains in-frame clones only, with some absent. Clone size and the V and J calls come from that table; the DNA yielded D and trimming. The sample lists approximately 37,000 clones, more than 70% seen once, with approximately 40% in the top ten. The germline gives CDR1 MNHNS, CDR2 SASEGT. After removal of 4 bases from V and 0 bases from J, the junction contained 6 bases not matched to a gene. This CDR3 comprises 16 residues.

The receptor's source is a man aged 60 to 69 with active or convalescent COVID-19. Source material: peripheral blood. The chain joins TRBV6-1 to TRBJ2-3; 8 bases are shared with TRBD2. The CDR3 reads CASSALAGGSTDTQYF. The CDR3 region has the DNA TGTGCCAGCAGTGCTTTGGCGGGAGGCAGCACAGATACGCAGTATTTT.